This TCR beta chain appears in the sequencing data of a study of T cell responses to AZD1222 COVID-19 vaccine (dated by TCRdb to about 2021). The study in broad terms: TCR sequencing covered more than 230 trial participants: 207 given two doses of AZD1222 and about 26 given two doses of MenACWY control vaccine. Trial participants were enrolled by age into 18-55, 56-69 and 70-plus year subgroups, with roughly 160, 29 and 62 TCR-sequenced participants respectively.

This clone appeared a few times. Its antigen has not been determined. No base-level quality is on record; no much larger clone is a single base apart. Beyond this particular receptor, the publication reports: Because no day 14 peak-response samples were available, the repertoires could be characterized only after the peak T cell response. Reportedly, close to half of the unique spike-specific TCRs recognized epitopes lying outside the regions that are mutated in the B.1.351 and B.1.1.7 variants. In the small 56-69-year group, the increase in depth fell short of significance, most likely because of low power. Participants were mostly white British and included more females than males, and it was suggested by the authors that clonal diversity may have been underestimated. CD4 TCRs associated with the vaccine covered the entire spike protein, and the dominant responses were in regions 160-218 and 743-854. After two AZD1222 doses, both the breadth and the depth of spike-specific TCRs were significantly higher than at day 0 and than in MenACWY recipients. Conclusions about previously exposed vaccinees were limited because only six AZD1222 recipients were SARS-CoV-2 seropositive at baseline.

What this sample's time point label stands for: about 28 days (+/-7) after the second vaccine dose. The treatment or condition label on this specimen signifies: meningococcal conjugate vaccine given as trial control. Vaccinee samples were obtained from the UK trials COV001 and COV002, which included a single-blind randomized controlled phase 2/3 trial of AZD1222 (ChAdOx1 nCoV-19) in healthy adults. For TCRbeta chain sequencing, PBMC samples were collected from trial participants at day 0 and at day 28 after the second dose. The CDR3 regions of human TCRbeta chains were subjected to immunosequencing. The authors processed their data as follows. Repertoire TCRs were matched against a reference library of SARS-CoV-2-specific TCRs generated with the MIRA antigen-specificity platform. Breadth meant the fraction of unique TCRs that were SARS-CoV-2-associated, whereas depth meant the fraction of total T cells that were SARS-CoV-2-associated. Each spike-specific TCR was assigned to its reactive spike region and to a CD4 or CD8 class using the MIRA data. Log10-transformed breadth and depth values were compared by one-way ANOVA with Sidak's multiple comparisons tests. TCRdb took over this immuneACCESS table, retaining in-frame rearrangements with V and J assigned. Such tables are incomplete; in checked studies, under half of the missing clones stem from an unresolved V gene, and the remainder is unexplained. V and J calls and clone size come straight from that table; D and trimming were deduced from the DNA. The sample table lists roughly 100,000 clones, roughly nine tenths of them with a count of one. The ten largest clones represent 3% to 4% of the sample.

The V and J ends are trimmed by 0 bases and 3 bases, leaving 15 bases between them. Per the germline V gene (reference sequence), SGHNT is the CDR1 and YYREEE is the CDR2. Spanning cysteine to phenylalanine, the CDR3 consists of 16 amino acids. The only DNA kept is the CDR3, 48 bases in frame from the first base. Sample: peripheral blood, taken 28 days after the second dose of the MenACWY control vaccine. The sequence joins TRBV5-4 to TRBJ1-1; the D segment cannot be called with confidence. The clonotype originates from an adult who received the MenACWY meningococcal vaccine as a control. The DNA sequence is given as TGTGCCAGCAGCTTGGACTATGGGGATTTGGACACTGAAGCTTTCTTT. The resulting protein is CASSLDYGDLDTEAFF.